Here is one T cell receptor beta chain with its context. Its antigen is not known. This record belongs to a study of chemoradiotherapy in HPV16-positive cancers. Broader study findings: Candidate HPV-specific clones and E7-related TCR motifs grew in tumor during treatment.

The germline CDR1 and CDR2 sequences are MRHNA and SNTAGT. There are 15 residues in the CDR3. With 6 bases clipped from V and 3 bases from J, the junction kept 4 bases outside the gene matches. Generated by immunoSEQ multiplex PCR, the TCRdb table keeps only in-frame clones and is missing some. The sample includes approximately 11,000 clones, roughly 82% of them seen just once. The sample here was taken from a patient who underwent chemoradiotherapy. The receptor comes from a human donor with HPV-associated anogenital cancer. J is TRBJ2-3 and V is TRBV6-4; 12 nucleotides line up with TRBD2. The CDR3 coding sequence is TGTGCCAGCAGCCGACTAGCGGGAGAGACAGATACGCAGTATTTT. It specifies CASSRLAGETDTQYF.